This TCR beta chain was captured by sequencing in a study of blood T cell repertoires in COVID-19. Study background: Nucleic acid was either cDNA or gDNA, and it came from T cells, B-cell-depleted T cells, or PBMCs.

Details on this clone: Other nucleotide sequences in the sample specify the same CDR3.

Germline trimming cut 2 bases from V and 0 bases from J; bases unmatched to any gene: 0. Germline assignment: CDR1 MNHEY and CDR2 SVGAGI. This CDR3 is built from 15 residues. Study processing details: Counts of nucleated cells, estimated from reference gene primer amplification, were obtained. Repertoires were generated with immunoSEQ multiplex PCR, while TCRdb's copy carries only in-frame clones and drops some. The V and J calls and clone size come from that table; D and trimming were worked out from the DNA. The data show roughly 250,000 clones, roughly 88% seen once. Assignments of participants to cohorts depended upon their own reported clinical history.

The sample consisted of PBMCs or T cells enriched from blood (not recorded which). V usage is TRBV6-5 and J usage is TRBJ2-7; 11 bases map to TRBD2. The origin of this receptor is a woman under 40 who had recovered from COVID-19. The CDR3 spells CASSYTSGSSYEQYF. CDR3 DNA: TGTGCCAGCAGTTACACTAGCGGGAGCTCCTACGAGCAGTACTTC.